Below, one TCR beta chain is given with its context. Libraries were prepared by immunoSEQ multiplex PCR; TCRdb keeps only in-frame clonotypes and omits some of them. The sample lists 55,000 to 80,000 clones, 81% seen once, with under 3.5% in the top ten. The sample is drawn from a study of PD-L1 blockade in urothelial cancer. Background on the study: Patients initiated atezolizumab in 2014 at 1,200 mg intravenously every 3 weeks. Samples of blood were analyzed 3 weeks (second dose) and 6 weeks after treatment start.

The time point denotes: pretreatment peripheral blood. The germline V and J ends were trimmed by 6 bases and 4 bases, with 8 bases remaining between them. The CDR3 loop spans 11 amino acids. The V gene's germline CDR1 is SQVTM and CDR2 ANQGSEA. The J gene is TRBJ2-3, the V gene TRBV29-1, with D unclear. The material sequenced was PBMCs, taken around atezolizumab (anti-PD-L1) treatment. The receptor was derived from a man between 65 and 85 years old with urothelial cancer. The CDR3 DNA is TGCAGCGTCCCCCATTCAGATACGCAGTATTTT. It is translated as CSVPHSDTQYF.